One sample yielded the 7 T cell receptor beta chains listed below, sequenced in a study of T cells in Graves' hyperthyroidism and ophthalmopathy. Amplified TCR beta CDR3 regions came from RNA transcripts. Using the HTBI primer set, a first-round RT-PCR was run on the TCR CDR3. TCRdb re-analysed the multiplex PCR reads in MiXCR, keeping a single row per CDR3 protein. Found here are roughly 100,000 distinct CDR3 sequences, roughly 49% of them singletons; the top ten hold less than 30%. Sequencing used blood. All receptors derive from a woman aged 40 to 50 with Graves' hyperthyroidism.

As concerns this clonotype: Without the conserved terminal phenylalanine or tryptophan, this CDR3 likely stems from a read error. The DNA is left out, because the CDR3 cannot be placed on it with certainty; the CDR3 is given as TCRdb lists it. V and J are TRBV14 and TRBJ1-3; TRBD1, the table's D call, was not compared with the DNA. Germline V gene data show CDR1 as SGHDN and CDR2 as FVKESK. 10 amino acids form the CDR3, both terminal residues included. The CDR3 loop reads CASSPDRGWT.

The V call is TRBV6-1, the J call TRBJ1-5; the D gene is possibly TRBD1 (6 bases). Germline CDR1 and CDR2: MNHNS and SASEGT. V was pared by 5 bases and J by 4 bases, with 24 bases between. The CDR3 is made up of 18 amino acids. DNA for the CDR3: TGTGCCAGCAGTCCGACACCAGGGGACAACGTAGCAAATCAGCCCCAGCATTTT. Protein product: CASSPTPGDNVANQPQHF.

The table lists this clonotype with many counts. The rearrangement joins TRBV4-3 to TRBJ1-2, with 7 bases lining up with TRBD1. Germline trimming cut 0 bases from V and 3 bases from J; bases unmatched to any gene: 4. The CDR3 has 15 residues. Per germline, CDR1 LGHNA and CDR2 YSLEER. The CDR3 DNA sequence: TGCGCCAGCAGCCAAGAGTGGCAGGGGGACTATGGCTACACCTTC. Its translation is CASSQEWQGDYGYTF.

This rearrangement joins TRBV15 to TRBJ2-1; TRBD2 matches at 10 bases. This CDR3 comprises 16 residues. Germline V gene sequence: CDR1 LNHNV, CDR2 YYDKDF (reference sequence). V lost 7 bases, J lost 5 bases, and 11 bases stayed unmatched. This CDR3 is CATTPSAGGLHNEQFF. DNA for the CDR3: TGTGCCACCACCCCGTCAGCGGGAGGGCTCCACAATGAGCAGTTCTTC.

This chain links TRBV15 with TRBJ1-1, with TRBD1 as a possible D gene (5 bases). This CDR3 has 16 residues. From germline, CDR1 is LNHNV and CDR2 YYDKDF (reference sequence). V was pared by 0 bases and J by 4 bases, with 15 bases between. The CDR3 coding sequence is TGTGCCACCAGCAGAGATCGGGGACGACTCGTCACTGAAGCTTTCTTT. The encoded protein is CATSRDRGRLVTEAFF.

The sample holds many counts of this clonotype. This CDR3 is CASSYEGGDTEAFF. The CDR3 bases are TGTGCCAGCAGTTACGAGGGAGGAGACACTGAAGCTTTCTTT. This chain links TRBV6-5 with TRBJ1-1; D ambiguous. The germline V and J ends were trimmed by 2 bases and 3 bases, with 10 bases remaining between them. This CDR3 has 14 amino acids. CDR1 MNHEY and CDR2 SVGAGI come from the germline V gene.

Of note for this clonotype: A clone one base away is much larger, so this may be a read error. The chain joins TRBV20-1 to TRBJ2-2; the match to TRBD2 covers 15 bases. The CDR3 extends over 18 amino acids. CDR1 DFQATT and CDR2 SNEGSKA come from the germline V gene (reference sequence). This chain's CDR3 is CSAGGGTSGRTNTGELLF. CDR3 in DNA: TGCAGTGCCGGCGGGGGGACTAGCGGGAGGACGAACACCGGGGAGCTGCTTTTT.